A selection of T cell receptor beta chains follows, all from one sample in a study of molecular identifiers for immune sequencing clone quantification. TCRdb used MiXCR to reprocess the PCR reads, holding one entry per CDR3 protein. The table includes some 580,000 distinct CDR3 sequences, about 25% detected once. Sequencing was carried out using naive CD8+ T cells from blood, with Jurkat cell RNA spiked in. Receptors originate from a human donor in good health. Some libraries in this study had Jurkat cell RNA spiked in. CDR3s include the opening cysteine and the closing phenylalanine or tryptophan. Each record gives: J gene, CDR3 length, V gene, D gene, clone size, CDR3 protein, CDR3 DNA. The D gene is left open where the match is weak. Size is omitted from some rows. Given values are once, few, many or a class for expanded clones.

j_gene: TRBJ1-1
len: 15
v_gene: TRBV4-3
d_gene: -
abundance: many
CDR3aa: CASSQDYRVNTEAFF
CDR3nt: TGCGCCAGCAGCCAAGATTACCGAGTAAACACTGAAGCTTTCTTT

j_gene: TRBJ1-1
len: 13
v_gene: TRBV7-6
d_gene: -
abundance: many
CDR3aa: CASSPQENTEAFF
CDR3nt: TGTGCCAGCAGCCCTCAGGAGAACACTGAAGCTTTCTTT

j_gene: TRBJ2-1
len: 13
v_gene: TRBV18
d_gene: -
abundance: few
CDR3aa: CASSPPMAHEQFF
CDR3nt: TGTGCCAGCTCACCACCTATGGCCCATGAGCAGTTCTTC

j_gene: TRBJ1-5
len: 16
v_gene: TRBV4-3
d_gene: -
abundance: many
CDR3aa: CASSQTPWASNQPQHF
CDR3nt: TGCGCCAGCAGCCAAACCCCGTGGGCGAGCAATCAGCCCCAGCATTTT

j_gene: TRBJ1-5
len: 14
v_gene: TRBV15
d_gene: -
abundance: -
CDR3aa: CATSRDQGGQPQHF
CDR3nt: TGTGCCACCAGCAGAGACCAAGGGGGACAGCCCCAGCATTTT

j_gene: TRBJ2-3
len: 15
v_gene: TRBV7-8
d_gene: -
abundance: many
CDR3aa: CASSGKIASTDTQYF
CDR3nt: TGTGCCAGCAGCGGAAAGATCGCTAGCACAGATACGCAGTATTTT

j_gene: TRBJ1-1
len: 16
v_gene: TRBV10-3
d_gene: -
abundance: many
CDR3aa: CAISAPGTSRNTEAFF
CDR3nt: TGTGCCATCAGTGCCCCCGGGACTTCACGGAACACTGAAGCTTTCTTT

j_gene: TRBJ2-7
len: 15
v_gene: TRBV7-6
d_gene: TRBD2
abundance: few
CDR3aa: CASSLASGSSPDQYF
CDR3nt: TGTGCCAGCAGCTTGGCTAGCGGGAGCAGTCCCGATCAGTACTTC

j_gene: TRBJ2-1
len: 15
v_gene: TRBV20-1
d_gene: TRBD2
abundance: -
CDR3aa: CSARGAGVNYNEQFF
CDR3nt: TGCAGTGCTAGGGGAGCGGGAGTCAACTACAATGAGCAGTTCTTC

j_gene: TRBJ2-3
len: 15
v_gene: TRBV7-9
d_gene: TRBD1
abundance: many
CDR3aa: CASSFTGGSTDTQYF
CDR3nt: TGTGCCAGCAGCTTCACAGGGGGTAGCACAGATACGCAGTATTTT

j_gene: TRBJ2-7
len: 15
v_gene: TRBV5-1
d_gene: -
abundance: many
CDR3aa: CASSSTSGGTYEQYF
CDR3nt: TGCGCCAGCAGCTCCACGTCCGGGGGGACATACGAGCAGTACTTC

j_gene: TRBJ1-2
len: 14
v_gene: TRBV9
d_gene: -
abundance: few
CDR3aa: CASSVEWQGGGYTF
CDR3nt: TGTGCCAGCAGCGTAGAGTGGCAGGGCGGCGGCTACACCTTC

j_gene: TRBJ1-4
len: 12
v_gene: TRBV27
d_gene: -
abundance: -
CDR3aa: CASSSRERKLFF
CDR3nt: TGTGCCAGCAGTAGTAGGGAGAGGAAACTGTTTTTT

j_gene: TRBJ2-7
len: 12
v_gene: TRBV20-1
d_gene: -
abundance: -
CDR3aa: CSARFTSYEHNF
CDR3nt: TGCAGTGCTAGGTTCACTTCCTACGAGCACAACTTC